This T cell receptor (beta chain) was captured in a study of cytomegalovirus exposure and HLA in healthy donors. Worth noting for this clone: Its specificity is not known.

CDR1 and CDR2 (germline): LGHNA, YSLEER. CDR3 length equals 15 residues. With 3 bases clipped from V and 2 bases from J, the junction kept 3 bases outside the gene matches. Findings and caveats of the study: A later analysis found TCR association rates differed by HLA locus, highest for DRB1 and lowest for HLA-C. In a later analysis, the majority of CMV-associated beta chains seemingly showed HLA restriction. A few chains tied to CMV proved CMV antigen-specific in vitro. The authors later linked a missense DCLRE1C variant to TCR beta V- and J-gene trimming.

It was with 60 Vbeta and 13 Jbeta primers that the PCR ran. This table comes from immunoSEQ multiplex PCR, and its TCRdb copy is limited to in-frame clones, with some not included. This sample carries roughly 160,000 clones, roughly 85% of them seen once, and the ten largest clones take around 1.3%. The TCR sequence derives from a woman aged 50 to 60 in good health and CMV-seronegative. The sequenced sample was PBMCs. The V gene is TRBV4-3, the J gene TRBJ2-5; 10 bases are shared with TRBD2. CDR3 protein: CASSHPLAGQETQYF. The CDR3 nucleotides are TGCGCCAGCAGCCACCCACTAGCGGGGCAAGAGACCCAGTACTTC.